The rows below give T cell receptor beta chains drawn from one sample of a study of T cells expressing NK-cell markers. TCRdb derives one entry per CDR3 protein from the 5' RACE reads, leaving out DNA. This listing includes 400,000 to 500,000 distinct CDR3 sequences. Specimen: blood T cells: a sorted CD56 or NKG2C T cell subset, CD4+ or CD8+ T cells, or bulk PBMC T cells (not recorded which). The receptor source for this set is a woman between 18 and 70 years old in good health. The CDR3 runs from the conserved cysteine through the conserved F or W.

TRBV28	TRBJ2-1	CASSPGRKHNEQFF
TRBV29-1	TRBJ1-2	CSCQEQDYGYTF
TRBV7-2	TRBJ1-3	CASSPSASGNTIYF
TRBV29-1	TRBJ2-6	CSFSAGTGANVLTF
TRBV12-3/TRBV12-4	TRBJ1-1	CASSPKRITEAFF
TRBV12-3/TRBV12-4	TRBJ2-1	CASSRPPRNEQFF
TRBV5-6	TRBJ2-3	CASSLSAGGPGDTQYF
TRBV4-3	TRBJ2-4	CASSQGRQGPENIQYF
TRBV12-3/TRBV12-4	TRBJ2-1	CASSDPGLAHEQFF
TRBV12-3/TRBV12-4	TRBJ1-1	CATLGSLNTEAFF
TRBV3-1	TRBJ2-7	CASSQDLMQYEQYF
TRBV6-2/TRBV6-3	TRBJ2-1	CASSRQGAGGNEQFF
TRBV28	TRBJ2-3	CASSSRRQGTDTQYF
TRBV4-2	TRBJ2-1	CASSHASGTSGMNNEQFF
TRBV7-2	TRBJ1-6	CASSSSTGTHSPLHF
TRBV5-1	TRBJ1-2	CASSLGDVSSYGYTF
TRBV12-3/TRBV12-4	TRBJ2-1	CASRSLTVGYNEQFF
TRBV20-1	TRBJ2-3	CSARDRLAGGPSTDTQYF
TRBV30	TRBJ1-2	CAWIEGAVGYTF
TRBV10-1	TRBJ1-5	CASSSGDRDQPQHF
TRBV29-1	TRBJ2-1	CSAATGGAVNEQFF
TRBV27	TRBJ1-2	CASSLRGQGYGYTF
TRBV5-1	TRBJ2-3	CASSLVGQTPDTQYF
TRBV10-2	TRBJ1-1	CASSGPQEGGTEAFF
TRBV19	TRBJ2-1	CASRKLAGVASGNNEQFF
TRBV4-3	TRBJ2-2	CASSQLSSGGAGTGELFF
TRBV3-1	TRBJ2-7	CASSQPDRQYEQYF
TRBV12-3/TRBV12-4	TRBJ1-1	CASSSGAYTEAFF
TRBV5-1	TRBJ2-1	CASSLQGNRNEQFF
TRBV7-9	TRBJ2-3	CGGKREYQDTQYF
TRBV11-2	TRBJ2-3	CASNRAGGLTTQYF
TRBV6-1	TRBJ1-2	CASSESHPGTAARGYTF
TRBV20-1	TRBJ2-1	CSASWDREFGEQFF